The rows below give T cell receptor beta chains drawn from one sample of a study of blood T cells in healthy people across ages. TCRdb processed the 5' RACE reads anew with MiXCR; each CDR3 protein has one entry. The table has roughly 2 million distinct CDR3 sequences, around half seen once; the top ten hold 2% to 2.5%. The sample was blood. These receptors were obtained from a woman aged 40 to 49 in good health. Both conserved end residues are trimmed from each CDR3.

TRBV5-1,TRBJ2-1,ASSLGLAGDEQF
TRBV4-3,TRBJ2-3,ASSQDLGMNTQY
TRBV12-3/TRBV12-4,.,ASREAGPQRGEQY
TRBV5-1,TRBJ2-3,ASSLVAGGPIDTQY
TRBV5-1,TRBJ1-2,ASSMSQEANYGYT
TRBV28,TRBJ2-7,ASSSQGLAGGPNEQY
TRBV2,TRBJ1-2,ASSWQGGDYGYT
TRBV4-2,TRBJ2-3,ASSQDPPGVGTDTQY
TRBV5-1,.,ASSVAQGFEQY
TRBV4-3,TRBJ1-2,ASSQVLSNYGYT
TRBV7-2,TRBJ2-5,ASSLTGGPTQETQY
TRBV11-2,TRBJ1-5,ASCMGLTAGHQPQH
TRBV6-6,TRBJ2-3,ASRHGRVSSSTDTQY
TRBV7-9,TRBJ2-5,ASSLGWQEGETQY
TRBV24-1,TRBJ2-1,ATSDLGQFNEQF
TRBV4-3,TRBJ1-5,ASSQDRLFSNQPQH
TRBV6-5,TRBJ1-6,ASSYDRFQSMSSYNSPLH
TRBV15,TRBJ1-4,ATSRDWGGEKLF
TRBV15,TRBJ2-5,ATSRGFEGGMTQY
TRBV12-3/TRBV12-4,TRBJ2-1,ASSTPGGGHRF
TRBV4-3,TRBJ2-7,ASSLIDAGEQY
TRBV14,TRBJ2-1,ASSQMVEQF